The source of this T cell receptor (beta chain) is a study of vaccination and CD4 T cells after COVID-19. The assay that was used to sequence DNA from cultured CD4+ T cells was the Oncomine TCR Beta short-read assay. Genomic DNA was drawn out of CD4+ T cells grown in culture. TCRdb re-derived calls from the PCR reads in MiXCR, one entry per CDR3 protein. The sample yields approximately 15,000 distinct CDR3 sequences, more than 65% seen once. Noted treatment: approximately 9-day PBMC culture with coronavirus spike peptide pools or control peptides (ViraFEST assay). On this clonotype itself: As yet, its antigen is unknown.

Germline V CDR1 and CDR2: SGHTA, FQGNSA. This CDR3 region has 16 residues. V was trimmed by 5 bases and J by 9 bases, leaving 20 bases between them. The rearrangement joins TRBV7-2 to TRBJ1-6; no reliable D call. Sequencing used CD4+ T cells from blood, cultured in vitro. The clonotype comes from a human donor who had recovered from COVID-19. CDR3 bases: TGTGCCAGCAGCCCCAGGTTTACAGTCCTTAGTTCACCCCTCCACTTT. Its protein product is CASSPRFTVLSSPLHF.